The 21 T cell receptor beta chains in this list originate from one sample, sequenced in a study of OX40 agonist ivuxolimab in advanced cancers. Profiling relied on immunoSEQ multiplex PCR, and the TCRdb table lists in-frame clones only, not all of them. The table lists tens of thousands of clones, approximately 90% of them singletons, with 1.1% in the top ten. The specimen comprised CD4+ or CD8+ T cells sorted from blood, sampled in a trial of the OX40 agonist ivuxolimab. These receptors all stem from an adult with an advanced solid tumor such as melanoma, head and neck, liver or kidney cancer.

The V call is TRBV2, the J call TRBJ1-2, with no clear D. There are 13 residues in the CDR3. The V gene's germline CDR1 is SNHLY and CDR2 FYNNEI. V lost 4 bases, J lost 2 bases, and 8 bases lay in between. The CDR3 loop reads CASSVRVNYGYTF. The CDR3 DNA is TGTGCCAGCAGTGTACGGGTAAACTATGGCTACACCTTC.

The V call is TRBV5-1, the J call TRBJ2-1, with D hard to call. V dropped 0 bases and J dropped 7 bases, with 5 bases sitting between them. CDR3 size: 12 residues. CDR1 and CDR2 (germline): SGHRS, YFSETQ. This CDR3 is CASSLVLNEQFF. Here the CDR3 DNA reads TGCGCCAGCAGCTTGGTTTTGAATGAGCAGTTCTTC.

The rearrangement uses TRBV18 and TRBJ1-4; D call uncertain. The ends were cut back, 5 bases at V and 3 bases at J, with 10 bases in the middle. Germline CDR1 and CDR2: KGHSH and LQKENI. CDR3 size: 14 residues. The CDR3 region has the DNA TGTGCCAGCTCATCCCAGGCTTCTAATGAAAAACTGTTTTTT. Residues: CASSSQASNEKLFF.

The V call is TRBV18, the J call TRBJ1-4; the D gene is possibly TRBD1 (6 bases). The germline gives CDR1 KGHSH, CDR2 LQKENI. The CDR3 totals 17 residues. The V end lost 3 bases, the J end lost 10 bases, and 24 bases lay between the germline ends. CDR3 sequence (DNA): TGTGCCAGCTCACCGCCAATCGGGCAGGGGAGTTTTGGAAAACTGTTTTTT. This translates into CASSPPIGQGSFGKLFF.

V and J are TRBV6-5 and TRBJ2-5; D gene unclear. Between the trimmed V and J ends, which lost 5 bases and 5 bases, there was a span of 15 bases. The V gene's germline CDR1 is MNHEY and CDR2 SVGAGI. There are 14 residues in the CDR3. CDR3 bases: TGTGCCAGCAGTCTCTGGGCCCGAGACGAGACCCAGTACTTC. Its translation is CASSLWARDETQYF.

The rearrangement joins TRBV6-6 to TRBJ2-5, with TRBD2 matching 9 bases. CDR3 length: 13 residues. Germline V lookup: CDR1 MNHNY, CDR2 SVGAGI (reference sequence). J lost 5 bases, V lost 6 bases, and 4 bases had no gene match. DNA for the CDR3: TGTGCCAGCAGGATAGCGGGAGTGGAGACCCAGTACTTC. It yields the protein CASRIAGVETQYF.

The chain recombines TRBV5-8 with TRBJ2-2; 9 bases line up with TRBD1. Germline lookup yields CDR1 SGHTS and CDR2 YDEGEE. The CDR3 spans 14 residues. The V segment lost 4 bases and the J segment 5 bases; nucleotides outside the gene matches: 3. The CDR3 DNA reads TGTGCCAGCAGCCCAGGACAGGGGACCGGGGAGCTGTTTTTT. Its translation is CASSPGQGTGELFF.

The rearrangement joins TRBV19 to TRBJ2-7; 9 bases are shared with TRBD1. The germline CDR1 and CDR2 sequences are LNHDA and SQIVND (reference sequence). Unmatched junction bases numbered 13, after V lost 9 bases and J lost 4 bases. This CDR3 is built from 15 residues. For the CDR3, the DNA is TGTGCCAGCCGTTTGTCGGGACAGGGCATTTACGAGCAGTACTTC. It yields the protein CASRLSGQGIYEQYF.

The rearrangement links TRBV19 to TRBJ2-3, with 10 nucleotides matching TRBD2. CDR3 size: 14 residues. The V and J ends lost 7 bases and 4 bases, in that order; junction bases with no gene match: 5. CDR1 and CDR2 (germline): LNHDA, SQIVND (reference sequence). DNA of the CDR3: TGTGCCAGTAAACCAGCGGGAGGGTCAGATACGCAGTATTTT. Its translation is CASKPAGGSDTQYF.

This chain links TRBV27 with TRBJ2-6; 7 bases are a match to TRBD1. CDR1 is MNHEY and CDR2 is SMNVEV in the germline V gene (reference sequence). J was trimmed by 0 bases and V by 8 bases; bases with no gene match: 7. This CDR3 comprises 16 residues. The CDR3 region has the DNA TGTGCCAGCCACAGGGGAGATCACTCTGGGGCCAACGTCCTGACTTTC. This encodes CASHRGDHSGANVLTF.

This clone appeared a single time. Mismatch with germline at one junction end may stem from a read error. This chain joins TRBV7-2 and TRBJ2-3, with 10 bases matching TRBD2. The CDR3 runs 17 residues. Looked up from germline, CDR1 is SGHTA and CDR2 is FQGNSA. CDR3 sequence: CANSLGPLAGVADTQYF. Here the CDR3 DNA reads TGTGCCAACAGCCTGGGCCCGCTAGCGGGAGTTGCAGATACGCAGTATTTT. The full variable domain, rest sourced from reference TRBV7-2 and TRBJ2-3, is GAGVSQSPSNKVTEKGKDVELRCDPISGHTALYWYRQSLGQGLEFLIYFQGNSAPDKSGLPSDRFSAERTGGSVSTLTIQRTQQEDSAVYLCANSLGPLAGVADTQYFGPGTRLTVL.

V is TRBV11-2 and J is TRBJ2-5, with 8 bases that match TRBD2. This CDR3 contains 15 residues. With 5 bases clipped from V and 5 bases from J, the junction kept 10 bases outside the gene matches. Germline CDR1 and CDR2: SGHAT and FQNNGV. The CDR3 region has the DNA TGTGCCAGCAGCCCTACTAGCGGAGGGGGGGAGACCCAGTACTTC. Translating gives CASSPTSGGGETQYF.

The chain recombines TRBV6-5 with TRBJ1-5; 7 nucleotides match TRBD1. V was clipped by 1 base and J by 1 base; unmatched bases: 1. Germline V gene data show CDR1 as MNHEY and CDR2 as SVGAGI. This CDR3 contains 15 residues. CDR3 protein: CASSYLQGSNQPQHF. In nucleotides, the CDR3 is TGTGCCAGCAGTTACTTACAGGGGAGCAATCAGCCCCAGCATTTT.

The V gene is TRBV5-1, the J gene TRBJ2-5, with 8 positions matching TRBD1. The junction had 5 bases not matched to a gene; V was cut back by 0 bases and J by 4 bases. In germline, CDR1 is SGHRS, CDR2 YFSETQ. The CDR3 runs to 15 residues. CDR3 amino acids: CASSLGGQGRETQYF. CDR3 bases: TGCGCCAGCAGCTTGGGAGGACAGGGAAGAGAGACCCAGTACTTC.

CDR3 protein: CASSFPRESYEQYF. The CDR3 nucleotides read TGTGCCAGCAGCTTCCCCAGGGAATCCTACGAGCAGTACTTC. The chain couples TRBV7-3 to TRBJ2-7, with D perhaps matching TRBD1 (5 bases). Trimming took off 3 bases at V and 1 base at J, with 10 bases between the two ends. Per germline, CDR1 SGHTA and CDR2 FQGTGA. CDR3 length equals 14 residues.

The V gene is TRBV7-9, the J gene TRBJ2-1, with D possibly TRBD2 on 6 matching bases. The V and J ends lost 8 bases and 1 base respectively, with 15 bases between them. Germline assignment: CDR1 SEHNR and CDR2 FQNEAQ (reference sequence). This CDR3 has 15 amino acids. Written as DNA, the CDR3 is TGTGCCAGCGCTCATGAGGGAGGTTCCTACAATGAGCAGTTCTTC. It specifies CASAHEGGSYNEQFF.

This clone was seen once. The chain has TRBV7-9 and TRBJ2-7, with D possibly called TRBD1 or TRBD2 (5 bases each). CDR3 size: 15 residues. Germline values: CDR1 SEHNR, CDR2 FQNEAQ (reference sequence). The germline V and J ends were trimmed by 5 bases and 3 bases, with 17 bases remaining between them. The CDR3 loop reads CASSPPGPTRYEQYF. The CDR3 bases are TGTGCCAGCAGCCCTCCGGGACCGACCCGCTACGAGCAGTACTTC.

Of note for this clone: At the DNA level, this CDR3 is encoded by other sequences in the same sample as well. The chain carries TRBV6-6 and TRBJ2-7; possibly TRBD1 for D (6 bases). The CDR3 is made up of 15 amino acids. From germline, CDR1 is MNHNY and CDR2 SVGAGI (reference sequence). Trimming cost V 2 bases and J 4 bases, with 15 bases left between them. The DNA for the CDR3 is TGTGCCAGCAGTTACACCCAGGGACATAGGTACGAGCAGTACTTC. Translated, it gives CASSYTQGHRYEQYF.

This rearrangement joins TRBV5-5 to TRBJ2-1; maybe TRBD2 (6 bases). Germline assignment: CDR1 SGHKS and CDR2 YYEKEE (reference sequence). V was trimmed by 4 bases and J by 12 bases, leaving 29 bases between them. This CDR3 has 17 amino acids. CDR3 loop: CASSLELGTRVMRGQFF. In DNA form, the CDR3 reads TGTGCCAGCAGCCTGGAATTAGGGACTCGGGTGATGAGGGGGCAGTTCTTC.

Worth noting for this clone: At the DNA level, this CDR3 is encoded by other sequences in the same sample as well. The J gene is TRBJ1-4, the V gene TRBV5-1; D possibly corresponds to TRBD1 (5 bases). The CDR3 is made up of 16 amino acids. Trimming took off 4 bases at V and 0 bases at J, with 13 bases between the two ends. CDR1 is SGHRS and CDR2 is YFSETQ in the germline V gene. The CDR3 nucleotides read TGCGCCAGCAGCGGGGGGACGGCGACAACTAATGAAAAACTGTTTTTT. This translates into CASSGGTATTNEKLFF.

The chain is built from TRBV7-2 and TRBJ2-1; 9 nucleotides line up with TRBD2. Germline assignment: CDR1 SGHTA and CDR2 FQGNSA. The ends lost 3 bases at V and 8 bases at J; junction bases unmatched: 5. The CDR3 spans 14 residues. For the CDR3, the DNA is TGTGCCAGCAGCTTCGGACTAGCGACCGATGAGCAGTTCTTC. Encoded protein: CASSFGLATDEQFF.